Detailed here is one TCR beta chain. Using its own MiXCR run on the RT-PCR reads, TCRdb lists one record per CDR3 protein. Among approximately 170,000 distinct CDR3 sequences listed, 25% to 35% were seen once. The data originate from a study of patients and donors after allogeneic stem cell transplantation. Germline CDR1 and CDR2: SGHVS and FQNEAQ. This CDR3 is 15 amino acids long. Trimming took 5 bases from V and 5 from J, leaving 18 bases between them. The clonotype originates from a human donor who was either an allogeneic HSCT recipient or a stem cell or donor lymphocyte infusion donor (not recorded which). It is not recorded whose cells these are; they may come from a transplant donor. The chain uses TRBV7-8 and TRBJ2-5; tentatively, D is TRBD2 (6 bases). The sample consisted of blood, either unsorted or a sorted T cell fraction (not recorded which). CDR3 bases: TGTGCCAGCAGCCCGAGTCGACTAGTACCTGAGACCCAGTACTTC. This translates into CASSPSRLVPETQYF. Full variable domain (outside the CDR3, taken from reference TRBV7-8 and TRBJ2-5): GAGVSQSPRYKVAKRGQDVALRCDPISGHVSLFWYQQALGQGPEFLTYFQNEAQLDKSGLPSDRFFAERPEGSVSTLKIQRTQQEDSAVYLCASSPSRLVPETQYFGPGTRLLVL.